This T cell receptor (beta chain) was recorded in a study of blood T cell repertoires in COVID-19. The overall study: Acute and convalescent COVID-19 specimens originated in the United States, Italy and Spain. PBMCs, B-cell-depleted T cells, or T cells were the source of the cDNA or gDNA that made up the material.

Per the original data handling: By means of reference gene primer amplification, nucleated cell counts were estimated. The data were produced by immunoSEQ multiplex PCR, yet TCRdb's version contains in-frame clones alone and is incomplete. For V, J and clone size, that table is used; D and trimming come from the DNA. The profile shows more than 200,000 clones, roughly nine tenths of them singletons. The origin of this receptor is a middle-aged man with acute or convalescent COVID-19. The sequencing sample was made of peripheral blood.

The CDR3 bases are TGCGCCAGCAGCCAAGCCCCGATGGGACTTGATAGCAATCAGCCCCAGCATTTT. Its translation: CASSQAPMGLDSNQPQHF. The chain recombines TRBV4-1 with TRBJ1-5; TRBD1 might be the D (5 bases). Trimming removed 1 base from V and 0 bases from J, with 16 bases in between. Per the germline V gene, CDR1 is MGHRA and CDR2 is YSYEKL. This CDR3 contains 18 residues.